This T cell receptor beta chain was documented in a study of cytomegalovirus exposure and HLA in healthy donors. Points from the study as a whole: Further analysis was carried out later, and it showed several of the most significant clusters appearing linked to common viral pathogens.

Both 60 Vbeta primers and 13 Jbeta primers went into the PCR. Assay used: immunoSEQ multiplex PCR; TCRdb lists only in-frame clones, some missing. The sample contains 270,000 or so clones, approximately 90% of which appear only once. Germline V gene lookup returns CDR1 MRHNA and CDR2 SNTAGT. This CDR3 comprises 13 residues. Trimming at V came to 4 bases and at J to 5 bases, leaving 4 bases not matched to a gene. With respect to this clone: The target antigen is unknown.

This chain joins TRBV6-4 and TRBJ2-5; 7 nucleotides line up with TRBD2. The clonotype was recovered from a man aged 35 to 55 in good health and CMV-seropositive. The sequenced sample was PBMCs. CDR3 protein: CASSGEGGETQYF. CDR3 DNA sequence: TGTGCCAGCAGTGGGGAGGGAGGCGAGACCCAGTACTTC.